This T cell receptor beta chain comes out of a study of blood T cells in healthy people across ages. The authors ran a second PCR of roughly 7 to 11 cycles using a sample-barcoded 5' primer and a J-beta primer mix. Each single sample gave us at least 2.5 million CDR3-containing paired-end reads. In TCRdb, the 5' RACE reads were re-called with MiXCR into one record per CDR3 protein. The sample has fewer than 1,000,000 distinct CDR3 sequences, under 45% seen once. The CDR3 spans 15 residues. Trimming removed 4 bases from V and 3 bases from J; junction bases left unmatched: 7. From germline, CDR1 is MNHNS and CDR2 SASEGT.

What was sequenced was blood. The origin of this receptor is a man aged 60 to 69 in good health. This chain links TRBV6-1 with TRBJ2-7, with 9 nucleotides matching TRBD2. The CDR3 DNA is TGTGCCAGCAGTGGAACTAGCGGGCCCCTCTACGAGCAGTACTTC. Its translation: CASSGTSGPLYEQYF.